Described below is a single T cell receptor beta chain sequence and its context. The PCR employed 60 Vbeta primers together with 13 Jbeta primers. TCRdb's table, derived via immunoSEQ multiplex PCR, lists solely in-frame clones and lacks some. This sample yields around 96,000 clones, of which around 74% are seen a single time; roughly a tenth belongs to the top ten. This sample was taken from a study of cytomegalovirus exposure and HLA in healthy donors. Background on the study: Tens of millions of unique TCRs from HLA-typed donors made up an early data release.

The CDR3 spans 14 residues. V was pared by 8 bases and J by 4 bases, with 17 bases between. Germline values: CDR1 LNHDA, CDR2 SQIVND (reference sequence). It was healthy bone marrow donors who served as donors. The chain links TRBV19 to TRBJ1-1, with a weak D call TRBD1 (6 bases). This receptor was taken from a man aged 25-40 years in good health and CMV-seropositive. Sequencing was carried out using PBMCs. The CDR3 DNA follows: TGTGCCAGTCGTGGTGGGGGCGCGATCACTGAAGCTTTCTTT. It translates to CASRGGGAITEAFF.